This TCR beta chain was sequenced during a study of patients and donors after allogeneic stem cell transplantation. V was clipped by 0 bases and J by 4 bases; unmatched bases: 4. The CDR3 has 17 residues. Germline V gene lookup returns CDR1 MGHRA and CDR2 YSYEKL. TCRdb ran MiXCR on the RT-PCR reads and lists one entry per CDR3 protein. The data hold roughly 960,000 distinct CDR3 sequences, with 15% to 20% observed a single time. The chain is built from TRBV4-1 and TRBJ2-3, with TRBD2 matching over 13 bases. The sample consisted of blood, either unsorted or a sorted T cell fraction (not recorded which). The receptor was derived from a human donor who was either an allogeneic HSCT recipient or a stem cell or donor lymphocyte infusion donor (not recorded which). It is not recorded whose cells these are; they may come from a transplant donor. The CDR3 protein is CASSQDGLAGVPDTQYF. In nucleotides, the CDR3 is TGCGCCAGCAGCCAAGATGGACTAGCGGGAGTCCCAGATACGCAGTATTTT.